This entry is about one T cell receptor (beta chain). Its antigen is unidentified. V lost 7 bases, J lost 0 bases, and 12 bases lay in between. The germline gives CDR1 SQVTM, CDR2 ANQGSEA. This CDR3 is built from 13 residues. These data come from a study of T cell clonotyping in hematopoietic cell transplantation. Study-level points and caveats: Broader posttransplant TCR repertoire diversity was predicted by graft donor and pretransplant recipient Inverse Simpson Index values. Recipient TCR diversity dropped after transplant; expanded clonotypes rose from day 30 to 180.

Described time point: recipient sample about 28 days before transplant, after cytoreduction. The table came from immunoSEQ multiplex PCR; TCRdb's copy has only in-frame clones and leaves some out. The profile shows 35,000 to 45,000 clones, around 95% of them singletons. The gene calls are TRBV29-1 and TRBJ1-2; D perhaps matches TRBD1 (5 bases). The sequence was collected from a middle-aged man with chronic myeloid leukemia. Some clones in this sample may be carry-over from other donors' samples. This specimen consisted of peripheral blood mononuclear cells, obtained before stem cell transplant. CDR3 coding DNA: TGCAGCGCTACACAGGAATCTAACTATGGCTACACCTTC. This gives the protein CSATQESNYGYTF.